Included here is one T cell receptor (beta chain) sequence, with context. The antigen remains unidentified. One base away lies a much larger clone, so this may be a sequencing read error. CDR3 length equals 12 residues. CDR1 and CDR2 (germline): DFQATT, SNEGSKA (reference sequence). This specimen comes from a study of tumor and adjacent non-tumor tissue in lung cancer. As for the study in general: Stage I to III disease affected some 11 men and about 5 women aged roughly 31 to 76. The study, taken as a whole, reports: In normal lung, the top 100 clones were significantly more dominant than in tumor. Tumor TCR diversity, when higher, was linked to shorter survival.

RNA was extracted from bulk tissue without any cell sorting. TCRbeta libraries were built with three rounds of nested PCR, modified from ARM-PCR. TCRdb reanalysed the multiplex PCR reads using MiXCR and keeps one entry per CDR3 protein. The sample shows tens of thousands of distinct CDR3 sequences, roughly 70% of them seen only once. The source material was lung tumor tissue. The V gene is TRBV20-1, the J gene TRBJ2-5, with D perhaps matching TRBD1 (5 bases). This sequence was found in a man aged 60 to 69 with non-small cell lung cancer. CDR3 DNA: TGCAGTGCTACCAGGGTTCAAGAGAACCAGTACTTC. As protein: CSATRVQENQYF.